This entry describes one T cell receptor (beta chain). The count of this clone is one. Its antigen remains undetermined. Base qualities are not at hand, and no much larger clone is one base apart. The data were taken from a study of blood T cell repertoires in COVID-19 (dated by TCRdb to about 2020). Broadly, across the study: The collaborator samples originated in the United States, Italy and Spain and spanned the acute and convalescent phases of COVID-19. The dataset comprised deeply sampled blood TCRbeta repertoires from subjects exposed to, actively infected with, or recovered from COVID-19. Samples came from the ongoing ImmuneRACE study (first 160 participants) plus 1,254 subjects from 6 global collaborators. The material from the prospective study consisted of cDNA or gDNA derived from T cells, B-cell-depleted T cells, or PBMCs. A freely available public database, intended as a resource for researchers studying the immune response to SARS-CoV-2, is where the repertoires were released. HLA class I and class II types, where available, came from metadata supplied by the sample provider rather than from assay-based typing. Nearly every sample came with metadata listing a de-identified subject ID, COVID-19 status, age in years and sex.

Overall study outcomes, separate from this receptor: How much clinical and demographic metadata was included differed by source and by participant, and the metadata was provided uncurated.

The CDR3, cysteine through phenylalanine, is 13 amino acids long. The entry retains the CDR3 DNA only, 39 bases that are in frame from base 1. The junction carries 8 bases between V and J, which are trimmed by 1 base and 5 bases respectively. Collaborating institutions collected whole blood in K2EDTA tubes following their own protocols. For TCRbeta analysis, collaborators shipped samples as frozen whole blood, isolated PBMCs, or DNA extracted from either of those sample types. TCRbeta CDR3 regions were amplified from genomic DNA using the immunoSEQ Assay, a bias-controlled multiplex PCR. Processing in the source paper ran as follows. Within the assay, amplification of reference gene primers was used to estimate how many nucleated cells each sample contained. To quantify the absolute abundance of each unique TCRbeta CDR3 rearrangement, sequence reads were collapsed and filtered. Productive Simpson clonality was computed per sample as the square root of Simpson's diversity index over productive rearrangements. TCRdb limited this immuneACCESS table to in-frame rearrangements with V and J called. A share of clones is missing; checked studies link under half to unresolved V genes, and the rest is unexplained. The V and J calls and the clone size are those of that table, but D and trimming were determined from the DNA. The sample records around 130,000 clones, approximately 80% of which are singletons. The biggest ten clones account for over 9% of the sample.

Input material: peripheral blood. The TCR was taken from a woman between 55 and 75 years old with acute or convalescent COVID-19. The sequence is built from TRBV12-3 or TRBV12-4 and TRBJ1-2; a confident D gene designation cannot be given. The CDR3 protein: CASSLGTQYGYTF. The bases read TGTGCCAGCAGTTTAGGGACTCAGTATGGCTACACCTTC.